One sample yielded the 22 T cell receptor beta chains listed below, sequenced in a study of spatial heterogeneity in lung cancer. Study-level results: Higher tumor mutation counts went along with higher counts of expanded intratumoral alpha and beta TCRs.

TCRdb used MiXCR to reprocess the 5' RACE reads, holding one entry per CDR3 protein. The table has approximately 7,000 distinct CDR3 sequences, approximately 17% seen once. These TCRs are of unknown antigen specificity. Time point indicated: sample taken at primary tumor resection. The sample was lung tumor tissue, taken at surgery. These TCRs come from a female donor with early-stage non-small cell lung cancer.

By share, this clonotype ranks as medium-sized. The V gene is TRBV28, the J gene TRBJ1-1, with D hard to call. This CDR3 has 13 residues. The germline V gene has CDR1 MDHEN and CDR2 SYDVKM. Trimming shortened V by 5 bases and J by 2 bases, and 9 bases separated the two germline ends. The CDR3, as DNA: TGTGCCAGCAGTGACCGGGGAAACACTGAAGCTTTCTTT. Protein: CASSDRGNTEAFF.

The genes are TRBV7-6 and TRBJ2-3; 9 bases align to TRBD1. Germline CDR1 reads SGHVS; CDR2 reads FNYEAQ. This CDR3 is built from 15 residues. V trimming: 4 bases; J trimming: 4 bases; junction bases outside the gene matches: 6. CDR3 region: CASSSDGTGPDTQYF. The CDR3 bases are TGTGCCAGCAGCTCCGACGGGACAGGGCCAGATACGCAGTATTTT.

V and J are TRBV28 and TRBJ2-3; TRBD1 is a possible D gene (6 bases). The CDR3 spans 15 residues. V dropped 6 bases and J dropped 5 bases, with 18 bases sitting between them. The germline V gene encodes CDR1 MDHEN and CDR2 SYDVKM. The CDR3 spells CASSQTGLAKDTQYF. CDR3 DNA sequence: TGTGCCAGCAGCCAGACAGGCCTAGCAAAAGATACGCAGTATTTT.

By proportion, this clonotype is medium-sized. The rearrangement joins TRBV27 to TRBJ1-3; no clear D gene. The V end lost 6 bases, the J end lost 4 bases, and 13 bases lay between the germline ends. The CDR3 is made up of 14 amino acids. Looked up from germline, CDR1 is MNHEY and CDR2 is SMNVEV (reference sequence). The CDR3 DNA reads as TGTGCCAGCAGGGGAGGGTTCTCCGGAAACACCATATATTTT. This codes for CASRGGFSGNTIYF.

Only a few counts were recorded for this clonotype. The rearrangement links TRBV30 to TRBJ1-6; 9 bases map to TRBD1. Trimming at V came to 5 bases and at J to 9 bases, leaving 5 bases not matched to a gene. CDR3 size: 13 residues. The germline V gene has CDR1 GTSNPN and CDR2 SVGIG (reference sequence). The DNA for the CDR3 is TGTGCCTGGCGGGGACAGGGCCGTTCACCCCTCCACTTT. The encoded protein is CAWRGQGRSPLHF.

V and J are TRBV6-1 and TRBJ2-3; possible D gene TRBD2, 6 bases. CDR3 length equals 16 residues. CDR1 MNHNS and CDR2 SASEGT come from the germline V gene. The V gene lost 8 bases and the J gene lost 6 bases, with 24 bases spanning the gap. The CDR3 coding sequence is TGTGCCAGCGCGGGTGGACTAACCAAATCTCTGGATACGCAGTATTTT. This gives the protein CASAGGLTKSLDTQYF.

This clonotype was seen a few times. The V call is TRBV29-1, the J call TRBJ2-3, with a possible D match to TRBD2 (6 bases). CDR3 length: 12 amino acids. V was shortened by 8 bases and J by 1 base, with 10 bases between the two germline ends. Germline V gives CDR1 SQVTM, CDR2 ANQGSEA. The CDR3, as DNA: TGCAGCCGAGCTAGCGGCACAGATACGCAGTATTTT. Amino acid sequence: CSRASGTDTQYF.

This clonotype showed up just a few times. The chain employs TRBV29-1 and TRBJ2-2, with D unresolved. Between the trimmed V and J ends, which lost 6 bases and 0 bases, there was a span of 17 bases. CDR3 length equals 16 residues. Germline CDR1 and CDR2: SQVTM and ANQGSEA. This CDR3 reads CSVAPAEKANTGELFF. CDR3 bases: TGCAGCGTCGCCCCCGCGGAGAAGGCGAACACCGGGGAGCTGTTTTTT.

In this sample, this clonotype is medium-sized. The rearrangement links TRBV7-9 to TRBJ1-2; the D is unclear. The CDR3 covers 13 residues. Trimming took 1 base from V and 7 from J, leaving 10 bases between them. Germline CDR1 and CDR2: SEHNR and FQNEAQ (reference sequence). CDR3 nucleotides: TGTGCCAGCAGCTTAGGAGACGCGGGTGGCTACACCTTC. It codes for CASSLGDAGGYTF.

This clonotype was seen more than once but under ten times. The chain carries TRBV20-1 and TRBJ2-1; D unresolved. The ends were cut back, 0 bases at V and 15 bases at J, with 15 bases in the middle. Germline CDR1 and CDR2: DFQATT and SNEGSKA (reference sequence). The CDR3 consists of 12 residues. CDR3 nucleotides: TGCAGTGCTAGAGATATCGGAGAATACGGGTTCTTC. Protein: CSARDIGEYGFF.

The chain employs TRBV7-9 and TRBJ2-7, with 8 positions matching TRBD1. Germline assignment: CDR1 SEHNR and CDR2 FQNEAQ (reference sequence). This CDR3 comprises 14 residues. The junction had 10 bases not matched to a gene; V was cut back by 5 bases and J by 7 bases. CDR3 region: CASSQDRAPWEQYF. The CDR3 region has the DNA TGTGCCAGCAGCCAGGACAGGGCTCCGTGGGAGCAGTACTTC.

This clonotype has just a few counts. The rearrangement links TRBV7-6 to TRBJ2-7; D remains unclear. From germline, CDR1 is SGHVS and CDR2 FNYEAQ. The V end lost 3 bases, the J end lost 6 bases, and 18 bases lay between the germline ends. This CDR3 contains 15 residues. Written as DNA, the CDR3 is TGTGCCAGCAGCTTTGAAGGCTTCCAAACGGGCGAGCAGTACTTC. This sequence encodes CASSFEGFQTGEQYF.

The rearrangement uses TRBV19 and TRBJ2-4, with D possibly matching TRBD1 (5 bases). V was pared by 6 bases and J by 1 base, with 16 bases between. Germline V gene data show CDR1 as LNHDA and CDR2 as SQIVND (reference sequence). The CDR3 runs 16 residues. The CDR3 spells CASRAPGKKAKNIQYF. CDR3 in DNA: TGTGCCAGTAGGGCCCCAGGGAAGAAGGCCAAAAACATTCAGTACTTC.

This clonotype appeared a few times. This chain connects TRBV10-3 to TRBJ2-3; the D gene is possibly TRBD1 (5 bases). Trimming pared 7 bases from V and 1 base from J, leaving 12 bases between. The CDR3 sequence is 14 residues long. CDR1 ENHRY and CDR2 SYGVKD come from the germline V gene. For the CDR3, the DNA is TGTGCCATCACTACCGGCAGGGGCACAGATACGCAGTATTTT. Protein sequence: CAITTGRGTDTQYF.

This clonotype came up a few times. The V call is TRBV12-3 or TRBV12-4, the J call TRBJ1-1; TRBD1 might be the D (6 bases). Trimming shortened V by 6 bases and J by 2 bases, and 22 bases separated the two germline ends. The CDR3 sequence is 17 residues long. The CDR3 DNA reads TGTGCCAGCAGAAGATACAGGGAAGGGGAGACCAACACTGAAGCTTTCTTT. Residues: CASRRYREGETNTEAFF.

This chain links TRBV6-1 with TRBJ2-5; a weak D match, TRBD2 (6 bases). Deletions cut 2 bases from V and 1 base from J, with 17 bases between. The length of the CDR3 is 17 residues. Germline loops: CDR1 MNHNS, CDR2 SASEGT. In DNA, the CDR3 is TGTGCCAGCAGTGAACGGTGGCCCCCGGAGGGCCAAGAGACCCAGTACTTC. It specifies CASSERWPPEGQETQYF.

This clonotype was detected only a few times. The J gene is TRBJ1-1, the V gene TRBV7-9; D uncertain. This CDR3 contains 13 residues. CDR1 and CDR2 (germline): SEHNR, FQNEAQ (reference sequence). V dropped 6 bases and J dropped 1 base, with 9 bases sitting between them. Here the CDR3 reads CASSYTTNTEAFF. The CDR3 bases are TGTGCCAGCAGTTATACAACGAACACTGAAGCTTTCTTT.

The genes are TRBV11-1 and TRBJ2-3, with D perhaps TRBD2 (7 bases). Germline V gives CDR1 SGHAT, CDR2 FQDESV (reference sequence). The CDR3 extends over 16 amino acids. Trimming took 1 base from V and 4 from J, leaving 15 bases between them. Here the CDR3 DNA reads TGTGCCAGCAGCTTAGGTTACGGGGGGCCAGCAGATACGCAGTATTTT. Its protein product is CASSLGYGGPADTQYF.

The chain has TRBV6-2 or TRBV6-3 and TRBJ2-5; 11 bases agree with TRBD2. CDR3 length: 16 residues. Germline values: CDR1 MNHEY, CDR2 SVGEGT. V lost 5 bases and J lost 4; bases outside the gene matches: 9. The CDR3, as DNA: TGTGCCAGCAGTGCCCCCGATAGCGGGGGGGCAGAGACCCAGTACTTC. This encodes CASSAPDSGGAETQYF.

There are a few counts of this clonotype. The genes are TRBV4-2 and TRBJ1-2; 7 positions match TRBD1. Germline V lookup: CDR1 LGHNA, CDR2 YNFKEQ. CDR3 length equals 14 residues. V was pared by 1 base and J by 2 bases, with 1 base of the junction left unmatched. CDR3 in amino acids: CASSQGGQNYGYTF. The CDR3 coding sequence is TGTGCCAGCAGCCAAGGGGGACAGAACTATGGCTACACCTTC.

This chain uses TRBV6-5 with TRBJ2-7; possibly TRBD2 for D (5 bases). The CDR3 has 15 amino acids. Trimming took off 2 bases at V and 2 bases at J, with 13 bases between the two ends. In germline, CDR1 is MNHEY, CDR2 SVGAGI. The CDR3 DNA is TGTGCCAGCAGTTACAACCGAGGGCAGACCTACGAGCAGTACTTC. It encodes CASSYNRGQTYEQYF.

The chain combines TRBV7-2 with TRBJ2-4; TRBD1 might be the D (6 bases). The length of the CDR3 is 16 residues. Between the trimmed V and J ends, which lost 5 bases and 1 base, there was a span of 15 bases. CDR1 and CDR2 (germline): SGHTA, FQGNSA. The CDR3 sequence: CASSVTGSHAKNIQYF. CDR3 in DNA: TGTGCCAGCAGCGTAACAGGGAGTCATGCCAAAAACATTCAGTACTTC.